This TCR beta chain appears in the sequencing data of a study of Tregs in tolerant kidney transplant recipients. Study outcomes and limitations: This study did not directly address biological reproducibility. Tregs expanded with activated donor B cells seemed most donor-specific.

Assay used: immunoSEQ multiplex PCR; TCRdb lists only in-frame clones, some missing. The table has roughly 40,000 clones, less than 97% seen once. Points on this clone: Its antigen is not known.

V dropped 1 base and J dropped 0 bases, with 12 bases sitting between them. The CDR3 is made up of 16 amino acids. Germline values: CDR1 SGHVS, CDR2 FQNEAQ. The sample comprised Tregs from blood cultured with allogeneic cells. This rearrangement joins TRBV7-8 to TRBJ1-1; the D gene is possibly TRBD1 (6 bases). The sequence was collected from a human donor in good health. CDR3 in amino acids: CASSLDTGLMNTEAFF. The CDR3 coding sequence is TGTGCCAGCAGCTTAGATACAGGGCTCATGAACACTGAAGCTTTCTTT.